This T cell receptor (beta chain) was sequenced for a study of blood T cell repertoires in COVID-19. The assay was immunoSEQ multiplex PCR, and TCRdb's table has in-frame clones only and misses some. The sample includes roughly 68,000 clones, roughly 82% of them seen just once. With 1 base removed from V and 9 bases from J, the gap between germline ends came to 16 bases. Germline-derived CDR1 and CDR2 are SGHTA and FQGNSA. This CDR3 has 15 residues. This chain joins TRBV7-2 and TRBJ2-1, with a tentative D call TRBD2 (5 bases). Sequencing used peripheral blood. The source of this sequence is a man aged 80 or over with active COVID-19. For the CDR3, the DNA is TGTGCCAGCAGCTTAGTACGCAGCGGCGGCGGTGAGCAGTTCTTC. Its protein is CASSLVRSGGGEQFF.